This T cell receptor (beta chain) emerged from a study of blood T cell repertoires in COVID-19. TCRdb's table, derived via immunoSEQ multiplex PCR, lists solely in-frame clones and lacks some. The repertoire has over 150,000 clones, roughly 84% of them found once; the top ten carry approximately 1.1%. The CDR3 runs to 13 residues. CDR1 MDHEN and CDR2 SYDVKM come from the germline V gene. V trimming: 5 bases; J trimming: 9 bases; junction bases outside the gene matches: 6. Source material: peripheral blood. The chain carries TRBV28 and TRBJ2-1; 8 bases map to TRBD2. The origin of this receptor is a man aged 35 to 55 with acute or convalescent COVID-19. The DNA for the CDR3 is TGTGCCAGCAGTGCCGGGGGGGCCGTTGAGCAGTTCTTC. Amino acid sequence: CASSAGGAVEQFF. Full variable domain (rest looked up from reference TRBV28 and TRBJ2-1): DVKVTQSSRYLVKRTGEKVFLECVQDMDHENMFWYRQDPGLGLRLIYFSYDVKMKEKGDIPEGYSVSREKKERFSLILESASTNQTSMYLCASSAGGAVEQFFGPGTRLTVL.